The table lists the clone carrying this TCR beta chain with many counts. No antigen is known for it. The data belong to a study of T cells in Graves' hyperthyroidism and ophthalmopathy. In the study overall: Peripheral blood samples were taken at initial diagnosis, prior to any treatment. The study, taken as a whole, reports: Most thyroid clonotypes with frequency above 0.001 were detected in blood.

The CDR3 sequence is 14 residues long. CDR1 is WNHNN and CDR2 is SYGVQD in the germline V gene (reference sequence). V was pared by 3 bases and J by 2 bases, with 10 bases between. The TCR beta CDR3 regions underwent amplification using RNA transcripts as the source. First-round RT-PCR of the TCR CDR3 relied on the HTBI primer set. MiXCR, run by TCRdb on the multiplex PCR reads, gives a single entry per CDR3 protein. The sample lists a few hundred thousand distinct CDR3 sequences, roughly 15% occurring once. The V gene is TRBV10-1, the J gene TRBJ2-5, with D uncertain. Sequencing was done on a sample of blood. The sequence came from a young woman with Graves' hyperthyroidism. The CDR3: CASSERPLQETQYF. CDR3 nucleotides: TGCGCCAGCAGTGAAAGACCGTTACAAGAGACCCAGTACTTC.